The subject of this entry is one T cell receptor (beta chain). This sample is drawn from a study of OX40 agonist ivuxolimab in advanced cancers. Study information: Clinicians treated patients with ivuxolimab, an agonistic anti-OX40 (CD134) antibody.

The investigators sampled blood at baseline, at cycle 4 day 1, and at cycle 7 day 1. TCRdb's copy holds only in-frame clones and misses some; the assay was immunoSEQ multiplex PCR. The sample has 78,000 or so clones, around 91% seen once; the top ten hold 2.5% to 3%. Looked up from germline, CDR1 is SGHVS and CDR2 is FQNEAQ. The CDR3 is made up of 14 amino acids. Trimming removed 3 bases from V and 2 bases from J, with 10 bases in between. Material: CD4+ or CD8+ T cells sorted from blood, obtained in a trial of the OX40 agonist ivuxolimab. V usage is TRBV7-8 and J usage is TRBJ1-2; D ambiguous. The receptor was derived from an adult with an advanced solid tumor such as melanoma, head and neck, liver or kidney cancer. CDR3 nucleotides: TGTGCCAGCAGCTTTGCGACCAAAAACTATGGCTACACCTTC. This encodes CASSFATKNYGYTF.